Listed below are T cell receptor beta chains from one sample, sequenced in a study of blood T cells in healthy people across ages. One entry per CDR3 protein results from TCRdb running MiXCR on the 5' RACE reads. The table lists some 860,000 distinct CDR3 sequences, 45% to 70% of them singletons. The sample comprised blood. These receptors were collected from a man between 40 and 49 years old in good health. Both conserved end residues are part of each CDR3. The D gene is left open where the match is weak. For some rows the clone size is stated as once, few or many, or as a class when expanded; others skip it.

V gene: TRBV7-8
clone size: -
D gene: TRBD1
J gene: TRBJ2-3
CDR3 DNA: TGTGCCAGCAGCGCACAGGGGGTCGGAACAGATACGCAGTATTTT
CDR3 protein: CASSAQGVGTDTQYF

V gene: TRBV7-6
clone size: -
D gene: TRBD1
J gene: TRBJ2-3
CDR3 DNA: TGTGCCAGCAGCCCAATGGGGACAGGGCGCACAGATACGCAGTATTTT
CDR3 protein: CASSPMGTGRTDTQYF

V gene: TRBV7-2
clone size: few
D gene: TRBD1
J gene: TRBJ2-7
CDR3 DNA: TGTGCCAGCAGCTTAGGAGGGACAGGGGAACAGCAGTACTTC
CDR3 protein: CASSLGGTGEQQYF

V gene: TRBV5-1
clone size: -
D gene: -
J gene: TRBJ2-1
CDR3 DNA: TGCGCCAGCAGCGCATTACTACCAGGGGACGAGCAGTTCTTC
CDR3 protein: CASSALLPGDEQFF

V gene: TRBV28
clone size: -
D gene: -
J gene: TRBJ2-7
CDR3 DNA: TGTGCCAGCAGTCCCGCGTGGGTGGCCTACGAGCAGTACTTC
CDR3 protein: CASSPAWVAYEQYF

V gene: TRBV3-1
clone size: few
D gene: -
J gene: TRBJ2-4
CDR3 DNA: TGTGCCAGCAGCGGCGCGGGATTGGGGGAAAACATTCAGTACTTC
CDR3 protein: CASSGAGLGENIQYF

V gene: TRBV27
clone size: -
D gene: -
J gene: TRBJ2-6
CDR3 DNA: TGTGTCAGCAGTTCCCCCGGGGCCAACGTCCTGACTTTC
CDR3 protein: CVSSSPGANVLTF

V gene: TRBV20-1
clone size: -
D gene: -
J gene: TRBJ1-2
CDR3 DNA: TGCAGTGCTAGTAATATATGGCAGCACCATAACTATGGCTACACCTTC
CDR3 protein: CSASNIWQHHNYGYTF

V gene: TRBV28
clone size: -
D gene: -
J gene: TRBJ2-3
CDR3 DNA: TGTGCCAGCAGTTTTGGCGATCGAGGCACAGATACGCAGTATTTT
CDR3 protein: CASSFGDRGTDTQYF

V gene: TRBV7-9
clone size: few
D gene: -
J gene: TRBJ2-1
CDR3 DNA: TGTGCCAGCAGCTTAGATATCGGGGAATACAATGAGCAGTTCTTC
CDR3 protein: CASSLDIGEYNEQFF

V gene: TRBV10-3
clone size: -
D gene: TRBD2
J gene: TRBJ2-1
CDR3 DNA: TGTGCCATCAAGCCTATAGGTTCCCAGCGGGGGGGCCTCAATGAGCAGTTCTTC
CDR3 protein: CAIKPIGSQRGGLNEQFF

V gene: TRBV7-2
clone size: -
D gene: -
J gene: TRBJ2-5
CDR3 DNA: TGTGCCAGCAGCCAGAGGGCGACAGGCCCAGAGACCCAGTACTTC
CDR3 protein: CASSQRATGPETQYF

V gene: TRBV6-5
clone size: once
D gene: -
J gene: TRBJ1-4
CDR3 DNA: TGTGCCAGCAGTAGGGTCGGGGGAACTAATGAAAAACTGTTTTTT
CDR3 protein: CASSRVGGTNEKLFF

V gene: TRBV6-5
clone size: few
D gene: -
J gene: TRBJ1-1
CDR3 DNA: TGTGCCAGCAGTTACCAAGGGGAGAACACTGAAGCTTTCTTT
CDR3 protein: CASSYQGENTEAFF

V gene: TRBV11-2
clone size: -
D gene: TRBD1
J gene: TRBJ2-2
CDR3 DNA: TGTGCCAGCAGCCCAACCCGGACAGGGGGCCGGGAGCTGTTTTTT
CDR3 protein: CASSPTRTGGRELFF

V gene: TRBV7-2
clone size: -
D gene: -
J gene: TRBJ2-3
CDR3 DNA: TGTGCCAGCAGCTTCAAGCGCGGCCCCGATACGCAGTATTTT
CDR3 protein: CASSFKRGPDTQYF

V gene: TRBV28
clone size: -
D gene: TRBD2
J gene: TRBJ2-1
CDR3 DNA: TGTGCCAGCAGTATCCTCGGGACTAGCGGGGACTACAATGAGCAGTTCTTC
CDR3 protein: CASSILGTSGDYNEQFF

V gene: TRBV12-3/TRBV12-4
clone size: few
D gene: TRBD1
J gene: TRBJ2-7
CDR3 DNA: TGTGCCAGCAGTTCGGCCGAACAGGGGAATGAGCAGTACTTC
CDR3 protein: CASSSAEQGNEQYF

V gene: TRBV12-3/TRBV12-4
clone size: -
D gene: TRBD2
J gene: TRBJ2-1
CDR3 DNA: TGTGCCAGCAGCCTGGGACTAGCGGGGGGCTTGAATGAGCAGTTCTTC
CDR3 protein: CASSLGLAGGLNEQFF

V gene: TRBV28
clone size: once
D gene: TRBD2
J gene: TRBJ2-5
CDR3 DNA: TGTGCCAGCAGTTCATTAGCGGGAGGGGTATTCAATGAGCAGTACTTC
CDR3 protein: CASSSLAGGVFNEQYF

V gene: TRBV7-9
clone size: -
D gene: -
J gene: TRBJ1-1
CDR3 DNA: TGTGCCGGCAGGGTGGGTGGCACTGAAGCTTTCTTT
CDR3 protein: CAGRVGGTEAFF

V gene: TRBV7-2
clone size: -
D gene: TRBD2
J gene: TRBJ2-7
CDR3 DNA: TGTGCCAGCAGCCCCACTAGCGGGACCTCCTACGAGCAGTACTTC
CDR3 protein: CASSPTSGTSYEQYF